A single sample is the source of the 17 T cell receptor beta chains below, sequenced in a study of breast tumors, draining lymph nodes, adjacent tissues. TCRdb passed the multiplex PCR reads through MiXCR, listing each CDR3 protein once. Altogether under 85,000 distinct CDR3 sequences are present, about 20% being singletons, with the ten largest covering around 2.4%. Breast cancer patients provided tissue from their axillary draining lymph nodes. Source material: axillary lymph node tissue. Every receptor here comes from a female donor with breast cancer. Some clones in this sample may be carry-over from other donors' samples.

The CDR3 reads CASSLDKGRYNEQFF. In DNA, the CDR3 is TGTGCCAGCAGCCTTGACAAGGGGCGATACAATGAGCAGTTCTTC. V is TRBV5-4 and J is TRBJ2-1; possibly TRBD1 for D (5 bases). The V end was cut by 4 bases, the J end by 4 bases, with 15 bases between. The CDR3 totals 15 residues. Germline-derived CDR1 and CDR2 are SGHNT and YYREEE (reference sequence). Combining the CDR3 with reference TRBV5-4 and TRBJ2-1 gives the whole variable domain ETGVTQSPTHLIKTRGQQVTLRCSSQSGHNTVSWYQQALGQGPQFIFQYYREEENGRGNFPPRFSGLQFPNYSSELNVNALELDDSALYLCASSLDKGRYNEQFFGPGTRLTVL.

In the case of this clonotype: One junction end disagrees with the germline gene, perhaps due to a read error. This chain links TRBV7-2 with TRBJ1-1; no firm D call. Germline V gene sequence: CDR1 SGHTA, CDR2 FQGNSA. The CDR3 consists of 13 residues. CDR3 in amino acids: CASSLWAPTEALF. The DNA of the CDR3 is TGTGCCAGCAGCTTATGGGCGCCGACTGAAGCTCTCTTT.

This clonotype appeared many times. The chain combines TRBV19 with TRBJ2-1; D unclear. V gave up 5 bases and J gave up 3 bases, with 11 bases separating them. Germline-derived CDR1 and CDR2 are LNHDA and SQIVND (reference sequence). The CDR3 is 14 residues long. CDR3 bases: TGTGCCAGTAGTCTGGATAGCCTCTACAATGAGCAGTTCTTC. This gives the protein CASSLDSLYNEQFF.

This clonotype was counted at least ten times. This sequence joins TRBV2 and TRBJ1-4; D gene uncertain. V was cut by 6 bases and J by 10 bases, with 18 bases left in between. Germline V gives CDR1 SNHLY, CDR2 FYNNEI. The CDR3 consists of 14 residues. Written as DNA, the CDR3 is TGTGCCAGCAGCCAAGACGTGAGGGTTGGAAAACTGTTTTTT. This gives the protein CASSQDVRVGKLFF.

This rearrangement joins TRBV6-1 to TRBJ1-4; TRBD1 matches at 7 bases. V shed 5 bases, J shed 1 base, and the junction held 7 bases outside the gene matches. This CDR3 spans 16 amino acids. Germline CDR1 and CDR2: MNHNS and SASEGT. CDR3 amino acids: CASSSWTGRTNEKLFF. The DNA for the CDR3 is TGTGCCAGCAGTTCATGGACAGGCCGAACTAATGAAAAACTGTTTTTT.

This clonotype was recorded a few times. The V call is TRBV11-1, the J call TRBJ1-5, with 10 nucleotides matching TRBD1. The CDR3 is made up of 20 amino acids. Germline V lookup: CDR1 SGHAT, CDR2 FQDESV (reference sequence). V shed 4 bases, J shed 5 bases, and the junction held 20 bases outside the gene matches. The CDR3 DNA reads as TGTGCCAGCAGCTCCCCGGGACAGGGGAGACCGAACAAAGCCTATCAGCCCCAGCATTTT. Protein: CASSSPGQGRPNKAYQPQHF.

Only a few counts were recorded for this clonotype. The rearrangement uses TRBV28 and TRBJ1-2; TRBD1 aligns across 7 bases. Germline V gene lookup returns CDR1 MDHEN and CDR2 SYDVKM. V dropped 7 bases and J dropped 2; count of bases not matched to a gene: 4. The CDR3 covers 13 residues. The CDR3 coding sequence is TGTGCCAGCAACGTACAGGGGAACTATGGCTACACCTTC. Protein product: CASNVQGNYGYTF.

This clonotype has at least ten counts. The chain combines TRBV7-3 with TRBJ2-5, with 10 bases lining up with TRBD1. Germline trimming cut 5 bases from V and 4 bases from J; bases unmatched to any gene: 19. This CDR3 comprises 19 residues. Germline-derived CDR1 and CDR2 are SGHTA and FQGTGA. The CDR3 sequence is CASSRRPPDRGRFLETQYF. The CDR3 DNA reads TGTGCCAGCAGCCGTAGACCTCCTGACAGGGGGCGCTTCTTAGAGACCCAGTACTTC.

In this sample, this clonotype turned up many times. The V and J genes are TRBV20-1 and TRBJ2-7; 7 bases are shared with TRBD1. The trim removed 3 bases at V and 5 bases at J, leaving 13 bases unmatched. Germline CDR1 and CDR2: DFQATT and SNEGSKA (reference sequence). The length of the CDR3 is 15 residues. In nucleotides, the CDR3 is TGCAGTGCTAGTTCGGAAACAGGGGTGGTCAACGAGCAGTACTTC. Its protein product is CSASSETGVVNEQYF.

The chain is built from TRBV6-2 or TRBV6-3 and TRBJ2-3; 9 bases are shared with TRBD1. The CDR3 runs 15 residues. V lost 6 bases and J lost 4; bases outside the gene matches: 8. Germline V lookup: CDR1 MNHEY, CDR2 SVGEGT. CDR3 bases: TGTGCCAGCAGCTCTCGGACAGGGGTGCCAGATACGCAGTATTTT. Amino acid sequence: CASSSRTGVPDTQYF.

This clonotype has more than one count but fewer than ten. The DNA for the CDR3 is TGTGCCAGCTCACGTGGGAAAAACTACGAGCAGTACTTC. This encodes CASSRGKNYEQYF. The rearrangement joins TRBV18 to TRBJ2-7; D gene ambiguous. Germline V gene sequence: CDR1 KGHSH, CDR2 LQKENI. The V and J ends lost 4 bases and 3 bases respectively, with 10 bases between them. CDR3 length: 13 residues.

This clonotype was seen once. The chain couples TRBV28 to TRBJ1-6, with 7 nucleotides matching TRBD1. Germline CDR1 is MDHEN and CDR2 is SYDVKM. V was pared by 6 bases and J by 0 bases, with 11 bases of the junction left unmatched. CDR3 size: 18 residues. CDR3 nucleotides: TGTGCCAGCAGAACACTGGGGGACAGTAGCTCCTATAATTCACCCCTCCACTTT. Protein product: CASRTLGDSSSYNSPLHF.

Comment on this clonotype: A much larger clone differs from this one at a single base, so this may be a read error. This CDR3 is CASSLELVGDTQYF. CDR3 coding DNA: TGCGCCAGCAGCTTGGAGCTAGTCGGGGATACGCAGTATTTT. The rearrangement joins TRBV5-1 to TRBJ2-3; D not certain. In germline, CDR1 is SGHRS, CDR2 YFSETQ. V lost 0 bases to trimming and J lost 6 bases, with 11 bases between them. This CDR3 has 14 amino acids. Using reference TRBV5-1 and TRBJ2-3 for the parts outside the CDR3, the full variable domain is KAGVTQTPRYLIKTRGQQVTLSCSPISGHRSVSWYQQTPGQGLQFLFEYFSETQRNKGNFPGRFSGRQFSNSRSEMNVSTLELGDSALYLCASSLELVGDTQYFGPGTRLTVL.

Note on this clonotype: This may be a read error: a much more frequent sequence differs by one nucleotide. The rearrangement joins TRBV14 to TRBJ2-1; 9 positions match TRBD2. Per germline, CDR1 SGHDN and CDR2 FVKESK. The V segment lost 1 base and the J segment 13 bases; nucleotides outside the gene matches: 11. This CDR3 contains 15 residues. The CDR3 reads CASSQVTGGRALQFF. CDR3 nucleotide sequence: TGTGCCAGCAGCCAAGTGACTGGCGGGAGGGCACTCCAGTTCTTC.

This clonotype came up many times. CDR3 in amino acids: CASSRGAGTDTQYF. As DNA, the CDR3 is TGTGCCAGCTCACGGGGAGCGGGAACAGATACGCAGTATTTT. The V and J genes are TRBV5-6 and TRBJ2-3; 7 bases map to TRBD2. Germline V gene data show CDR1 as SGHDT and CDR2 as YYEEEE. The CDR3 sequence is 14 residues long. Unmatched junction bases numbered 8, after V lost 7 bases and J lost 3 bases.

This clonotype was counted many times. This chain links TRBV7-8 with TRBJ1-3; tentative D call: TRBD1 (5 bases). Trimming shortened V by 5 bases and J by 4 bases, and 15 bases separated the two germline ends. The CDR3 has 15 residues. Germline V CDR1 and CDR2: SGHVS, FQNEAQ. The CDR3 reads CASSLGAGLGNTIYF. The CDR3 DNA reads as TGTGCCAGCAGCCTAGGGGCCGGCCTAGGAAACACCATATATTTT.

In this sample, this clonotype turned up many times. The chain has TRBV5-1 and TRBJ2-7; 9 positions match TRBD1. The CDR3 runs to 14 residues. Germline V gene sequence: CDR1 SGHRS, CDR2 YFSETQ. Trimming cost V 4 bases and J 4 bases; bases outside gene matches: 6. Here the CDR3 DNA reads TGCGCCAGCAGCAAGGGACAGGGCTTGTACGAGCAGTACTTC. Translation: CASSKGQGLYEQYF.